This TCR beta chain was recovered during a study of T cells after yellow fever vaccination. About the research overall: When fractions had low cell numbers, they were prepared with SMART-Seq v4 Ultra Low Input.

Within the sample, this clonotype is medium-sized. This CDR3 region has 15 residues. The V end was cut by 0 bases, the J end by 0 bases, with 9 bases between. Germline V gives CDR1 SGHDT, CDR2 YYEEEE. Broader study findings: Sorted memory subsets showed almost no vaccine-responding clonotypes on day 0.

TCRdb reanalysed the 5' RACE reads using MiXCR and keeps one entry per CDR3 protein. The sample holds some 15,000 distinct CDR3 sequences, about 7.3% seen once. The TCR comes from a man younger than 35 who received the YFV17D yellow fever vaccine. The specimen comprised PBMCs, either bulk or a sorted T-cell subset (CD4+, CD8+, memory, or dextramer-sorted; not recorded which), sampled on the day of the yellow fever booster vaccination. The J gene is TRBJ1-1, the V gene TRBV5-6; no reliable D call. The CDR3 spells CASSLEARMNTEAFF. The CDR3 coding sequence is TGTGCCAGCAGCTTGGAAGCTCGGATGAACACTGAAGCTTTCTTT.